A single sample gave rise to the 11 T cell receptor beta chains below, sequenced in a study of blood T cell repertoires in COVID-19. Clones were read by immunoSEQ multiplex PCR, and TCRdb kept only the in-frame ones, dropping some. The data hold fewer than 200,000 clones, with approximately 80% observed a single time. The source material was peripheral blood. The receptors were sampled from a woman between 35 and 50 years old with COVID-19, enrolled during active disease.

The V and J genes are TRBV19 and TRBJ2-7; tentatively, D is TRBD1 (5 bases). The V end was cut by 5 bases, the J end by 4 bases, with 6 bases between. Germline CDR1 reads LNHDA; CDR2 reads SQIVND (reference sequence). CDR3 length equals 11 residues. Here the CDR3 DNA reads TGTGCCAGTAGTCAGGGTTACGAGCAGTACTTC. Protein product: CASSQGYEQYF.

The V gene is TRBV6-5, the J gene TRBJ1-1; no reliable D call. V was cut by 8 bases and J by 1 base, with 11 bases left in between. The CDR3 length is 13 residues. Germline CDR1 and CDR2: MNHEY and SVGAGI. The CDR3 region is CASGRQTNTEAFF. In nucleotides, the CDR3 is TGTGCCAGCGGAAGACAAACGAACACTGAAGCTTTCTTT.

The gene calls are TRBV7-8 and TRBJ2-7, with D hard to call. The germline V gene encodes CDR1 SGHVS and CDR2 FQNEAQ. V lost 0 bases and J lost 1, with 4 bases in between. This CDR3 is built from 13 residues. For the CDR3, the DNA is TGTGCCAGCAGCTTAGCGGCTTCCTACGAGCAGTACGTC. As protein: CASSLAASYEQYV.

This chain connects TRBV6-6 to TRBJ2-2; D unresolved. This CDR3 comprises 12 residues. V lost 2 bases, J lost 7 bases, and 5 bases lay in between. The germline V gene encodes CDR1 MNHNY and CDR2 SVGAGI (reference sequence). CDR3 residues: CASSYVFGELFF. CDR3 DNA sequence: TGTGCCAGCAGTTACGTCTTCGGGGAGCTGTTTTTT.

The chain couples TRBV6-5 to TRBJ2-1; 8 nucleotides line up with TRBD2. Germline V gene sequence: CDR1 MNHEY, CDR2 SVGAGI. Trimming at V came to 7 bases and at J to 9 bases, leaving 11 bases not matched to a gene. The CDR3 loop spans 14 amino acids. For the CDR3, the DNA is TGTGCCAGCACTCGACTAGCGCGGAGGGGTGAGCAGTTCTTC. It encodes CASTRLARRGEQFF.

This clone has a handful of counts. The chain links TRBV19 to TRBJ1-3; TRBD1 aligns across 8 bases. The CDR3 extends over 15 amino acids. The J segment lost 3 bases and the V segment lost 5 bases, leaving 6 bases of the junction unmatched. Germline values: CDR1 LNHDA, CDR2 SQIVND (reference sequence). CDR3 in DNA: TGTGCCAGTAGTCCGCAGGGGGCAGGTGGAAACACCATATATTTT. It translates to CASSPQGAGGNTIYF.

The chain carries TRBV28 and TRBJ1-5; 10 bases are shared with TRBD1. The CDR3 extends over 15 amino acids. Germline V gene sequence: CDR1 MDHEN, CDR2 SYDVKM. V was pared by 6 bases and J by 7 bases, with 9 bases of the junction left unmatched. The CDR3 DNA sequence: TGTGCCAGCAGGTATCCGGGACAGGGGTCGCAGCCCCAGCATTTT. This translates into CASRYPGQGSQPQHF.

This clone was seen once. At one end, the junction sequence differs from germline, possibly due to a read error. The identical CDR3 is also encoded by other nucleotide sequences in the sample. The V and J genes are TRBV3-1 (or the pseudogene TRBV3-2) and TRBJ1-4; perhaps TRBD1 as D (6 bases). There are 18 residues in the CDR3. Germline loops: CDR1 LGHDT, CDR2 YNNKEL (reference sequence). CDR3 protein: CASSQQNSPRSQGEKLFF. CDR3 coding DNA: TGTGCCAGTAGCCAACAAAACAGTCCCCGATCCCAGGGGGAAAAACTGTTTTTT.

In its sample, this clone was seen a few times. The rearrangement joins TRBV5-4 to TRBJ2-1, with 11 bases that match TRBD2. This CDR3 has 16 residues. The ends lost 0 bases at V and 9 bases at J; junction bases unmatched: 8. Germline-derived CDR1 and CDR2 are SGHNT and YYREEE (reference sequence). For the CDR3, the DNA is TGTGCCAGCAGCTTGGCTCTAGCGGGAGGAACCGGTGAGCAGTTCTTC. Amino acids: CASSLALAGGTGEQFF.

The table lists this clone with a count of one. This chain links TRBV29-1 with TRBJ1-2; 10 bases are shared with TRBD1. CDR1 and CDR2 (germline): SQVTM, ANQGSEA. This CDR3 contains 13 residues. The J segment lost 2 bases and the V segment lost 6 bases, leaving 3 bases of the junction unmatched. CDR3 sequence reads: CSVMTGGNYGYTF. The CDR3 DNA reads TGCAGCGTCATGACAGGGGGCAACTATGGCTACACCTTC.

The chain carries TRBV14 and TRBJ2-7, with D uncertain. This CDR3 comprises 13 residues. Germline CDR1 and CDR2: SGHDN and FVKESK. V dropped 0 bases and J dropped 5 bases, with 8 bases sitting between them. The CDR3 region has the DNA TGTGCCAGCAGCCAAGACATCCCAAACGAGCAGTACGTC. Translated, it gives CASSQDIPNEQYV.